Below, 25 T cell receptor beta chains from the same sample are listed, as sequenced in a study of blood T cell repertoires in COVID-19. Only in-frame clones appear in the TCRdb table, and some are missing; sequencing was by immunoSEQ multiplex PCR. The sample has fewer than 70,000 clones, around 88% seen once. The material sequenced was peripheral blood. These receptors were collected from a man aged 35-49 years with COVID-19, enrolled during active disease.

This clone appeared a single time. The J gene is TRBJ1-1, the V gene TRBV10-3; 9 nucleotides align to TRBD1. The ends lost 10 bases at V and 5 bases at J; junction bases unmatched: 8. The CDR3 spans 13 residues. Germline V lookup: CDR1 ENHRY, CDR2 SYGVKD. This CDR3 reads CATSQGARTEAFF. The DNA for the CDR3 is TGTGCCACGTCACAGGGGGCCCGGACTGAAGCTTTCTTT.

The chain has TRBV7-9 and TRBJ2-2; TRBD1 is a possible D gene (6 bases). Germline CDR1 SEHNR, CDR2 FQNEAQ (reference sequence). This CDR3 contains 15 residues. V lost 8 bases to trimming and J lost 0 bases, with 13 bases between them. This chain's CDR3 is CASPSRTANTGELFF. Written as DNA, the CDR3 is TGTGCCAGCCCATCGCGGACAGCGAACACCGGGGAGCTGTTTTTT.

The chain uses TRBV4-2 and TRBJ1-4, with D unclear. Germline V CDR1 and CDR2: LGHNA, YNFKEQ. V was cut by 0 bases and J by 7 bases, with 21 bases left in between. This CDR3 is 18 amino acids long. CDR3 loop: CASSQEHDLWASGEKLFF. The CDR3, as DNA: TGTGCCAGCAGCCAAGAGCACGACCTGTGGGCGAGCGGTGAAAAACTGTTTTTT.

This clone was found a few times. The genes are TRBV10-3 and TRBJ1-5; 10 bases agree with TRBD1. The CDR3 is 14 residues long. The germline V gene encodes CDR1 ENHRY and CDR2 SYGVKD. J lost 7 bases, V lost 3 bases, and 3 bases had no gene match. The CDR3, as DNA: TGTGCCATCAGTGAAGGGACAGGGGACCAGCCCCAGCATTTT. Translation gives CAISEGTGDQPQHF.

This clone was seen just once. The chain links TRBV3-1 (or the pseudogene TRBV3-2) to TRBJ2-2, with 8 nucleotides matching TRBD1. J was trimmed by 5 bases and V by 7 bases; bases with no gene match: 6. The CDR3 consists of 14 residues. Germline V CDR1 and CDR2: LGHDT, YNNKEL (reference sequence). CDR3 loop: CASNQGAGTGELFF. The CDR3, as DNA: TGTGCCAGCAACCAGGGGGCAGGAACCGGGGAGCTGTTTTTT.

The chain carries TRBV12-3 or TRBV12-4 and TRBJ1-1, with 7 bases matching TRBD1. V lost 5 bases, J lost 3 bases, and 3 bases stayed unmatched. The CDR3 loop spans 13 amino acids. The CDR3 loop reads CASSTQGDTEAFF. The CDR3 DNA follows: TGTGCCAGCAGTACCCAGGGGGACACTGAAGCTTTCTTT.

This clone was recorded once. The chain carries TRBV5-1 and TRBJ2-7; tentative D call: TRBD2 (6 bases). The CDR3 runs 14 residues. V was pared by 0 bases and J by 6 bases, with 13 bases between. CDR1 SGHRS and CDR2 YFSETQ come from the germline V gene. The CDR3 nucleotides are TGCGCCAGCAGCTTGGGGGCTGGGGGAGGCGAGCAGTACTTC. It codes for CASSLGAGGGEQYF.

This clone was recorded once. The sample contains more than one DNA sequence encoding this CDR3. J is TRBJ1-2 and V is TRBV19; weak D call: TRBD1 (6 bases). Germline CDR1 reads LNHDA; CDR2 reads SQIVND (reference sequence). The CDR3 is 12 amino acids. V was shortened by 8 bases and J by 1 base, with 8 bases between the two germline ends. The CDR3 region has the DNA TGTGCCAGTCAGGGGAGTAACTATGGCTACACCTTC. Its translation is CASQGSNYGYTF.

The genes are TRBV7-7 and TRBJ1-3; D gene unclear. Trimming removed 5 bases at V and 4 bases at J, with 9 bases between. The CDR3 totals 13 residues. Germline V CDR1 and CDR2: SSHAT, FNYEAQ (reference sequence). CDR3 nucleotides: TGTGCCAGCAGCAGCCAATTCGGAAACACCATATATTTT. Its protein product is CASSSQFGNTIYF.

With respect to this clone: Other nucleotide sequences from this sample produce the same CDR3. The chain uses TRBV9 and TRBJ2-2, with a possible D match to TRBD1 (5 bases). The CDR3 extends over 15 amino acids. CDR1 and CDR2 (germline): SGDLS, YYNGEE. Trimming shortened V by 0 bases and J by 5 bases, and 11 bases separated the two germline ends. The DNA for the CDR3 is TGTGCCAGCAGCGTAGGTGGGGCTGGAACCGGGGAGCTGTTTTTT. This encodes CASSVGGAGTGELFF.

The gene calls are TRBV30 and TRBJ2-1; D may be TRBD2 (7 bases). CDR1 GTSNPN and CDR2 SVGIG come from the germline V gene (reference sequence). V was trimmed by 2 bases and J by 10 bases, leaving 12 bases between them. The CDR3 consists of 12 residues. The CDR3 reads CAWSPGGREQFF. The CDR3 DNA is TGTGCCTGGAGTCCGGGGGGCAGGGAGCAGTTCTTC.

This rearrangement joins TRBV27 to TRBJ1-1; TRBD1 agrees at 9 bases. V lost 7 bases, J lost 5 bases, and 8 bases stayed unmatched. Per germline, CDR1 MNHEY and CDR2 SMNVEV (reference sequence). The length of the CDR3 is 14 residues. Written as DNA, the CDR3 is TGTGCCAGCACCCCGCGACAGGGGGGAACTGAAGCTTTCTTT. This translates into CASTPRQGGTEAFF.

Here the CDR3 reads CASSSTGFRNTEAFF. In DNA form, the CDR3 reads TGTGCCAGCAGTTCGACAGGATTCCGGAACACTGAAGCTTTCTTT. This sequence joins TRBV6-5 and TRBJ1-1, with D maybe TRBD1 (6 bases). The CDR3 is 15 amino acids. V lost 4 bases and J lost 1, with 13 bases in between. Germline-derived CDR1 and CDR2 are MNHEY and SVGAGI.

Only a few counts were recorded for this clone. The chain uses TRBV5-4 and TRBJ2-5, with D possibly being TRBD2 (6 bases). Between the trimmed V and J ends, which lost 0 bases and 5 bases, there was a span of 11 bases. The CDR3 has 14 residues. Germline CDR1 is SGHNT and CDR2 is YYREEE (reference sequence). In DNA, the CDR3 is TGTGCCAGCAGCTTGGGGCGGGCGGGGGAGACCCAGTACTTC. Translated, it gives CASSLGRAGETQYF.

V gene TRBV3-1 (or the pseudogene TRBV3-2) combines with J gene TRBJ2-3, with D perhaps TRBD1 (7 bases). Trimming took off 3 bases at V and 5 bases at J, with 12 bases between the two ends. Germline V gives CDR1 LGHDT, CDR2 YNNKEL (reference sequence). The CDR3 runs to 14 residues. In nucleotides, the CDR3 is TGTGCCAGCAGCCAGGAGGGGGCCGGAGATACGCAGTATTTT. Its protein product is CASSQEGAGDTQYF.

The chain couples TRBV5-5 to TRBJ1-2, with TRBD1 identical over 7 bases. Germline V gives CDR1 SGHKS, CDR2 YYEKEE (reference sequence). The CDR3 is made up of 14 amino acids. V lost 0 bases to trimming and J lost 4 bases; unmatched junction nucleotides: 3. CDR3 loop: CASSLGRDSYGYTF. The CDR3 nucleotides are TGTGCCAGCAGCTTGGGCCGGGACAGCTATGGCTACACCTTC.

This clone was detected a few times. The rearrangement links TRBV3-1 (or the pseudogene TRBV3-2) to TRBJ1-3, with D possibly matching TRBD1 (6 bases). The CDR3 loop spans 14 amino acids. V lost 5 bases, J lost 1 base, and 9 bases lay in between. Germline CDR1 reads LGHDT; CDR2 reads YNNKEL (reference sequence). The CDR3 coding sequence is TGTGCCAGCAGCAAAGGGACATCTGGAAACACCATATATTTT. Translating gives CASSKGTSGNTIYF.

V gene TRBV5-1 combines with J gene TRBJ1-1; tentatively, D is TRBD1 (5 bases). Germline V CDR1 and CDR2: SGHRS, YFSETQ. V was pared by 3 bases and J by 1 base, with 10 bases between. This CDR3 contains 14 residues. CDR3 bases: TGCGCCAGCAGCTCAAACCAGGGGAACACTGAAGCTTTCTTT. The encoded protein is CASSSNQGNTEAFF.

V is TRBV13 and J is TRBJ1-3; no firm D call. With 4 bases removed from V and 2 bases from J, the gap between germline ends came to 9 bases. The CDR3 length is 14 residues. Germline CDR1 is PRHDT and CDR2 is FYEKMQ (reference sequence). CDR3 protein: CASSYRSTGNTIYF. DNA of the CDR3: TGTGCCAGCAGCTACCGTTCTACTGGAAACACCATATATTTT.

J is TRBJ1-1 and V is TRBV6-1; D remains unclear. Deletions cut 2 bases from V and 1 base from J, with 14 bases between. This CDR3 has 16 amino acids. Per germline, CDR1 MNHNS and CDR2 SASEGT. In nucleotides, the CDR3 is TGTGCCAGCAGTGAAACGGCTGGGAGAAGGAACACTGAAGCTTTCTTT. Translated, it gives CASSETAGRRNTEAFF.

The chain couples TRBV19 to TRBJ1-5, with D possibly matching TRBD1 (5 bases). The CDR3 spans 13 residues. Germline V lookup: CDR1 LNHDA, CDR2 SQIVND (reference sequence). V was clipped by 5 bases and J by 4 bases, with 9 bases between them. The CDR3 bases are TGTGCCAGTAGTTGGGGGGTAAATCAGCCCCAGCATTTT. It yields the protein CASSWGVNQPQHF.

This chain connects TRBV5-4 to TRBJ1-1, with no clear D. This CDR3 contains 13 residues. Trimming removed 5 bases at V and 8 bases at J, with 16 bases between. Germline V gene data show CDR1 as SGHNT and CDR2 as YYREEE (reference sequence). This CDR3 reads CASRLAGWEEAFF. In DNA, the CDR3 is TGTGCCAGCAGGCTCGCAGGTTGGGAGGAAGCTTTCTTT.

The gene calls are TRBV7-2 and TRBJ1-1; D is undetermined. Germline V gene sequence: CDR1 SGHTA, CDR2 FQGNSA. The length of the CDR3 is 15 residues. The ends were cut back, 0 bases at V and 4 bases at J, with 12 bases in the middle. CDR3 coding DNA: TGTGCCAGCAGCTTAGCCCTTGGGTCGGGCACTGAAGCTTTCTTT. Residues: CASSLALGSGTEAFF.

The chain recombines TRBV5-4 with TRBJ2-5; D possibly corresponds to TRBD2 (5 bases). From germline, CDR1 is SGHNT and CDR2 YYREEE (reference sequence). This CDR3 spans 14 amino acids. The V and J ends lost 0 bases and 5 bases respectively, with 11 bases between them. CDR3 nucleotides: TGTGCCAGCAGCTTGGTTACCAAGCGGGAGACCCAGTACTTC. As protein: CASSLVTKRETQYF.

The J gene is TRBJ2-7, the V gene TRBV5-1; D is unclear. Germline CDR1 SGHRS, CDR2 YFSETQ. Trimming left V 4 bases short and J 5 bases short, with 7 bases between. The CDR3 has 11 amino acids. The CDR3, as DNA: TGCGCCAGCAGCGGCAACAACGAGCAGTACTTC. Translated, it gives CASSGNNEQYF.